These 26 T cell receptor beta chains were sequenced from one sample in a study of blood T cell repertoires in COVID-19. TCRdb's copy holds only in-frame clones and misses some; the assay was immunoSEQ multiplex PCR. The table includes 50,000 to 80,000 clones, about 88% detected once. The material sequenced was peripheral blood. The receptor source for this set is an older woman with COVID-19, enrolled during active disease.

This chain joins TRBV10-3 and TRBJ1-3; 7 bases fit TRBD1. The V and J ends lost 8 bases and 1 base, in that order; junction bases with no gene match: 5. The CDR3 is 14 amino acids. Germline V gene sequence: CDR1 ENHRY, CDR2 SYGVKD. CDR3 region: CAISDRVSGNTIYF. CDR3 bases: TGTGCCATCTCTGACAGGGTGTCTGGAAACACCATATATTTT.

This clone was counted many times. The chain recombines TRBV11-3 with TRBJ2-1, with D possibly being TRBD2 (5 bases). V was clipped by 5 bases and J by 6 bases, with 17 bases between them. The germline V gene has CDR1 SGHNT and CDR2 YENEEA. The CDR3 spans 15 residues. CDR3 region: CASSPRIAGRNEQFF. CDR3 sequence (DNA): TGTGCCAGCAGCCCCCGGATTGCGGGCCGCAATGAGCAGTTCTTC.

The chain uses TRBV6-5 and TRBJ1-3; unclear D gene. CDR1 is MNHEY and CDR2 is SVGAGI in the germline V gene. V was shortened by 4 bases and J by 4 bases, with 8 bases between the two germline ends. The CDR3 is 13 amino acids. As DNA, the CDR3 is TGTGCCAGCAGTTCGGTATCCGGAAACACCATATATTTT. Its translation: CASSSVSGNTIYF.

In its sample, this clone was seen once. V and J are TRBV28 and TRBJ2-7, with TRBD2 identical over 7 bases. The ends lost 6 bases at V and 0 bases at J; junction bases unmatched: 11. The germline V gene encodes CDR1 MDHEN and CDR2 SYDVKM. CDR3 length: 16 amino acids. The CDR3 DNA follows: TGTGCCAGCAGCGGGACTACGGGGGATTCCTCCTACGAGCAGTACTTC. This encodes CASSGTTGDSSYEQYF.

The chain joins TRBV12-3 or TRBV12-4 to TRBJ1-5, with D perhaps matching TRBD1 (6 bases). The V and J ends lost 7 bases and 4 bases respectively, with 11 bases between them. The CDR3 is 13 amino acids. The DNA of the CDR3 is TGTGCCAGCACCAGGGGCAGAAATCAGCCCCAGCATTTT. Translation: CASTRGRNQPQHF.

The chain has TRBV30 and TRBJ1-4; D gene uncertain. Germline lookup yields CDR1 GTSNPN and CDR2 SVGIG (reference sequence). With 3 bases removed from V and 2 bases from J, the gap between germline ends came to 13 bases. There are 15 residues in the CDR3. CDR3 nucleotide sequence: TGTGCCTGGAGCGATCCGGGAGGGACTAATGAAAAACTGTTTTTT. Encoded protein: CAWSDPGGTNEKLFF.

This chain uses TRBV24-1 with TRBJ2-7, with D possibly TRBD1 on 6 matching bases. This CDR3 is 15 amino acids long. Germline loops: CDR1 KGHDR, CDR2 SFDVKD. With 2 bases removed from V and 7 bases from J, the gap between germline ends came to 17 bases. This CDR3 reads CATSDSGTSTGEQYF. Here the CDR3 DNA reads TGTGCCACCAGTGATTCCGGGACATCCACCGGGGAGCAGTACTTC.

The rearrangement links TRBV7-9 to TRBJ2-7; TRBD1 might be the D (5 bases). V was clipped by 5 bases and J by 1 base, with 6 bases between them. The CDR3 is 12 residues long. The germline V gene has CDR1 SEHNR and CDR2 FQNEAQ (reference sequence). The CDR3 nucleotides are TGTGCCAGCAGCGCAGGGTCCTACGAGCAGTACTTC. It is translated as CASSAGSYEQYF.

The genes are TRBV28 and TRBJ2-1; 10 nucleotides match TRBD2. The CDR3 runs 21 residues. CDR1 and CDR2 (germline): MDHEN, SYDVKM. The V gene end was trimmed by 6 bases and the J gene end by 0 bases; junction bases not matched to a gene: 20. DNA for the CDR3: TGTGCCAGCAGCCTGGGGAGGACTAGCGGACGAACCGACTACTCCTACAATGAGCAGTTCTTC. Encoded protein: CASSLGRTSGRTDYSYNEQFF.

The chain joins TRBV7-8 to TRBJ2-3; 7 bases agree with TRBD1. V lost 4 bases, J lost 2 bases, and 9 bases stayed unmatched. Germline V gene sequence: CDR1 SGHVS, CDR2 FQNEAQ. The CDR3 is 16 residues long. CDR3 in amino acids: CASSSDRDRSTDTQYF. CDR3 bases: TGTGCCAGCAGCTCAGACCGGGACAGATCCACAGATACGCAGTATTTT. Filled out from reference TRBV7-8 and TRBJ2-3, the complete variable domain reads GAGVSQSPRYKVAKRGQDVALRCDPISGHVSLFWYQQALGQGPEFLTYFQNEAQLDKSGLPSDRFFAERPEGSVSTLKIQRTQQEDSAVYLCASSSDRDRSTDTQYFGPGTRLTVL.

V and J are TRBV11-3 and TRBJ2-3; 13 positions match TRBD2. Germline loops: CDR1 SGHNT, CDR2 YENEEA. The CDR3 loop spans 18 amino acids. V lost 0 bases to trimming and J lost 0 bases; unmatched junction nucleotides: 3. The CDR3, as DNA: TGTGCCAGCAGCTTAGATTGGGGACTAGCGGGGAGCACAGATACGCAGTATTTT. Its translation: CASSLDWGLAGSTDTQYF.

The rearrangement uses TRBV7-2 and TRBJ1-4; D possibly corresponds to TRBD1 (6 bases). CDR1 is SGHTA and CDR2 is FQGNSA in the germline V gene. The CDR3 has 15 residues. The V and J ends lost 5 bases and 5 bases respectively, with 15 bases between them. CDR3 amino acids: CASSTRTVGNEKLFF. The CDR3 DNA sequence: TGTGCCAGCAGCACACGGACAGTGGGAAATGAAAAACTGTTTTTT. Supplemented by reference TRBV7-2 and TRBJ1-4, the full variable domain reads GAGVSQSPSNKVTEKGKDVELRCDPISGHTALYWYRQSLGQGLEFLIYFQGNSAPDKSGLPSDRFSAERTGGSVSTLTIQRTQQEDSAVYLCASSTRTVGNEKLFFGSGTQLSVL.

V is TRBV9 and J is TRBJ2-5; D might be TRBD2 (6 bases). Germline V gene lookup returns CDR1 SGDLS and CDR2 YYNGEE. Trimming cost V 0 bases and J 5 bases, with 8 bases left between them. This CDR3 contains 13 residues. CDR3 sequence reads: CASSVGGGETQYF. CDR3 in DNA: TGTGCCAGCAGCGTAGGTGGGGGGGAGACCCAGTACTTC.

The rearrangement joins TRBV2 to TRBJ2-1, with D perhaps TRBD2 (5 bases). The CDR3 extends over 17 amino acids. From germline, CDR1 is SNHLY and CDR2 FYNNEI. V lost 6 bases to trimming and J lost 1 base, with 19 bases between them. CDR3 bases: TGTGCCAGCAGCCCCCGTCTACTAGTCCTATCCTACAATGAGCAGTTCTTC. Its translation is CASSPRLLVLSYNEQFF.

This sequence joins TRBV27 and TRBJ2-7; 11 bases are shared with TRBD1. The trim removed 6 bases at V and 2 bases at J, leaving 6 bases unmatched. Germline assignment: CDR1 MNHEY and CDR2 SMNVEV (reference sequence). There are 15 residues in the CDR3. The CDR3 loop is CASSHGTGGTYEQYF. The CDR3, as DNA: TGTGCCAGCAGCCATGGGACAGGGGGGACCTACGAGCAGTACTTC.

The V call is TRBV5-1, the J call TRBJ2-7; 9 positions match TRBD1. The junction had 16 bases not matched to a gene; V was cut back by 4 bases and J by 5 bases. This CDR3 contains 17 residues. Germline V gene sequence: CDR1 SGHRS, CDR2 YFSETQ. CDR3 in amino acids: CASSHPSPGTGTDEQYF. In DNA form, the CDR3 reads TGCGCCAGCAGCCATCCATCTCCCGGGACAGGGACCGACGAGCAGTACTTC. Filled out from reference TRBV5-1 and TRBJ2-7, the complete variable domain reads KAGVTQTPRYLIKTRGQQVTLSCSPISGHRSVSWYQQTPGQGLQFLFEYFSETQRNKGNFPGRFSGRQFSNSRSEMNVSTLELGDSALYLCASSHPSPGTGTDEQYFGPGTRLTVT.

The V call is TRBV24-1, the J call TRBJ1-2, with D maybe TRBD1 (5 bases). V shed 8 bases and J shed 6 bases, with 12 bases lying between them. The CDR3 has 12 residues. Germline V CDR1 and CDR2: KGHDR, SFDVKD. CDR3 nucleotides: TGTGCCACCAATAAGGGGTCAGATGGCTACACCTTC. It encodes CATNKGSDGYTF.

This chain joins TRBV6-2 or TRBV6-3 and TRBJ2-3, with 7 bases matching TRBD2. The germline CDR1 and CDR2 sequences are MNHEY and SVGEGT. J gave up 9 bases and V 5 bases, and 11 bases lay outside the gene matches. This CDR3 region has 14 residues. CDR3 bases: TGTGCCAGCAGTAACCCACCTGGGGGGGGGACGCAGTATTTT. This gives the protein CASSNPPGGGTQYF.

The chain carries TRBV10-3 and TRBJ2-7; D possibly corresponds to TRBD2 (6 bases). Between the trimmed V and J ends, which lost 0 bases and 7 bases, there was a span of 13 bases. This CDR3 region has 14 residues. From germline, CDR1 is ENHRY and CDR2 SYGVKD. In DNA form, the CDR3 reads TGTGCCATCAGTGAGTCGGGGGTCGCGGGGGAGCAGTACTTC. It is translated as CAISESGVAGEQYF.

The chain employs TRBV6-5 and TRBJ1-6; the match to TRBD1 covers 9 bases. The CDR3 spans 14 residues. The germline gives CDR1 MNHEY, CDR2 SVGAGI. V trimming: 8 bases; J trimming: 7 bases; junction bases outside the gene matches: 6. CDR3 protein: CASGQGQANSPLHF. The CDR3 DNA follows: TGTGCCAGCGGACAGGGGCAAGCGAATTCACCCCTCCACTTT.

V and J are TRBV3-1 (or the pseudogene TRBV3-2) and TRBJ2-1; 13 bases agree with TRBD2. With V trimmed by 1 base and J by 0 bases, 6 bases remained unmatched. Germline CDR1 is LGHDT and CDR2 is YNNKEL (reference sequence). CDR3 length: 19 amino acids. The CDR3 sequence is CASSQGLGLAGSSYNEQFF. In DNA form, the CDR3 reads TGTGCCAGCAGCCAAGGATTGGGACTAGCGGGGAGCTCCTACAATGAGCAGTTCTTC.

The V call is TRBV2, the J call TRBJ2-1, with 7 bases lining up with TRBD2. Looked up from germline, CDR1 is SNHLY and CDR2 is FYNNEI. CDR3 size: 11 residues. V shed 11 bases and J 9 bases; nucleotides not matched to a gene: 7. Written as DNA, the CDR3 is TGTGCCGGAAGACTAGCCGGTGAGCAGTTCTTC. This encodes CAGRLAGEQFF.

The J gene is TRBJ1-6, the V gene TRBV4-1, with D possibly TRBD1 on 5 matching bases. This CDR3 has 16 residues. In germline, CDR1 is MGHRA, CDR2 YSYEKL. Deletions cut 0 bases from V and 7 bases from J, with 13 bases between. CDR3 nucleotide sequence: TGCGCCAGCAGCCAAGAAGAAGGACAAGTAAATTCACCCCTCCACTTT. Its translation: CASSQEEGQVNSPLHF.

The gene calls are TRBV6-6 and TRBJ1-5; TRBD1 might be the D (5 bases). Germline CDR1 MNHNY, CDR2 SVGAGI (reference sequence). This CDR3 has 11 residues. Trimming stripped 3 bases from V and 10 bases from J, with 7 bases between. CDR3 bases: TGTGCCAGCAGTTATCAGGGTCCCCAGCATTTT. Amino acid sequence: CASSYQGPQHF.

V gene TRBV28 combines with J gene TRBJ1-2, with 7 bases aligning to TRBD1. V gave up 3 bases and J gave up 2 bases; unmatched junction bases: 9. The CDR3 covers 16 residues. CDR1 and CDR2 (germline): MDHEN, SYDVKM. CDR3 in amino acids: CASSFGDRAFNYGYTF. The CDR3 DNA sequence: TGTGCCAGCAGTTTTGGAGACAGGGCATTCAACTATGGCTACACCTTC.

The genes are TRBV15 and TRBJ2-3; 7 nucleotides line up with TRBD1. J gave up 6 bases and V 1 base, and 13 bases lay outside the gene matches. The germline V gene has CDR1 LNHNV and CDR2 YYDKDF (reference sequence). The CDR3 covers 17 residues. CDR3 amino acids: CATSRGTGVLLFDTQYF. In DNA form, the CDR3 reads TGTGCCACCAGCAGAGGAACAGGGGTTCTTCTTTTTGATACGCAGTATTTT.